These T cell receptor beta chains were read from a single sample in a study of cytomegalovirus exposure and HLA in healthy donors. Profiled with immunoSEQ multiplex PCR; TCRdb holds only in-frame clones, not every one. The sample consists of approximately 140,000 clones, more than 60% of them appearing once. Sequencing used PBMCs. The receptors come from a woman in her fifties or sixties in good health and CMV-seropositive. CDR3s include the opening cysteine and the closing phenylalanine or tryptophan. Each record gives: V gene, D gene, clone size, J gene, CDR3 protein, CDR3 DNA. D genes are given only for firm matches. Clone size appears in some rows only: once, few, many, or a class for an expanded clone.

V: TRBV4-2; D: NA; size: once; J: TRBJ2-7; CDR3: CASSQASSGLLYEQYF; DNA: TGTGCCAGCAGCCAAGCTTCTTCAGGGTTGCTCTACGAGCAGTACTTC
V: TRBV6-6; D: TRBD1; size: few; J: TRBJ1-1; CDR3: CASSYPRDRVDTEAFF; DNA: TGTGCCAGCAGTTATCCCCGGGACAGGGTAGATACTGAAGCTTTCTTT
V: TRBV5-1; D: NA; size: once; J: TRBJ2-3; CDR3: CASSRGSPGTDTQYF; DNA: TGCGCCAGCAGTAGAGGGTCCCCTGGCACAGATACGCAGTATTTT
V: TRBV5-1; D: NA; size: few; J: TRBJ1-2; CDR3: CASSLDRASPLYGYTF; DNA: TGCGCCAGCAGCTTGGACCGAGCCTCCCCTCTATACGGCTACACCTTC
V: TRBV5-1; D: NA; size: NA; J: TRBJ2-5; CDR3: CASSRTPGAGDQETQYF; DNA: TGCGCCAGCAGCCGGACCCCTGGCGCAGGGGATCAAGAGACCCAGTACTTC
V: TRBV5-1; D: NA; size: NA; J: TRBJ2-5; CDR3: CASREGGEETQYF; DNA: TGCGCCAGCCGCGAGGGCGGGGAGGAGACCCAGTACTTC
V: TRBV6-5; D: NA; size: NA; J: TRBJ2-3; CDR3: CASSYTSTDTQYF; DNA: TGTGCCAGCAGTTACACTAGCACAGATACGCAGTATTTT
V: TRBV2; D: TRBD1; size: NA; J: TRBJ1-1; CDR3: CASTTDRGTEAFF; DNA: TGTGCCAGCACTACCGACAGGGGAACCGAAGCTTTCTTT
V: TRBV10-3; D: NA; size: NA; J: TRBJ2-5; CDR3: CAISERGQETQYF; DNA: TGTGCCATCAGTGAGCGGGGCCAAGAGACCCAGTACTTC
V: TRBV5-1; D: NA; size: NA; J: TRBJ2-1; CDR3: CASSQPRLSSYNEQFF; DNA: TGCGCCAGCAGCCAACCTCGTCTGAGCTCCTACAATGAGCAGTTCTTC